This passage covers 31 T cell receptor beta chains from one sample sequenced in a study of cytomegalovirus exposure and HLA in healthy donors. The PCR ran on 60 Vbeta and 13 Jbeta primers. Data came from immunoSEQ multiplex PCR; TCRdb stores just in-frame clones and leaves some out. The sample yields about 94,000 clones, over 65% seen once. Source material: PBMCs. These receptors all stem from a human donor in good health.

V usage is TRBV9 and J usage is TRBJ2-5; TRBD1 matches 7 bases. V was clipped by 4 bases and J by 3 bases; unmatched bases: 9. In germline, CDR1 is SGDLS, CDR2 YYNGEE. The CDR3 consists of 15 residues. The CDR3 here is CASSPAGQVEETQYF. The CDR3 bases are TGTGCCAGCAGCCCCGCAGGACAGGTGGAAGAGACCCAGTACTTC.

The chain links TRBV28 to TRBJ2-3; the match to TRBD2 covers 10 bases. This CDR3 spans 18 amino acids. Losses at the gene ends were 7 bases for V and 2 bases for J; bases not matched to a gene: 15. Germline lookup yields CDR1 MDHEN and CDR2 SYDVKM. The CDR3 region has the DNA TGTGCCAGCACCTCATCCCTGGGGCTAGCGGGAGACACAGATACGCAGTATTTT. It is translated as CASTSSLGLAGDTDTQYF.

V and J are TRBV6-1 and TRBJ1-3; D is unclear. From germline, CDR1 is MNHNS and CDR2 SASEGT. V was pared by 8 bases and J by 4 bases, with 6 bases between. This CDR3 has 11 amino acids. In nucleotides, the CDR3 is TGTGCCAGCGAGCTCGGAAACACCATATATTTT. Translating gives CASELGNTIYF.

The V gene is TRBV4-1, the J gene TRBJ2-1; TRBD2 matches at 10 bases. The germline V gene has CDR1 MGHRA and CDR2 YSYEKL. The CDR3 is 15 amino acids. The V segment lost 1 base and the J segment 8 bases; nucleotides outside the gene matches: 5. The CDR3 sequence: CASSQGSGGRDEQFF. The CDR3 region has the DNA TGCGCCAGCAGCCAAGGTAGCGGGGGGAGGGATGAGCAGTTCTTC.

V gene TRBV4-1 combines with J gene TRBJ2-3, with TRBD2 matching 11 bases. Germline lookup yields CDR1 MGHRA and CDR2 YSYEKL. Trimming took 4 bases from V and 0 from J; bases not matched to a gene: 6. CDR3 length: 17 residues. The CDR3 DNA is TGCGCCAGCAGCCCCTTAGCGGGAGGGCCCAGCACAGATACGCAGTATTTT. Its protein is CASSPLAGGPSTDTQYF.

The V call is TRBV19, the J call TRBJ2-1, with no clear D. V lost 6 bases and J lost 8, with 11 bases in between. Germline CDR1 and CDR2: LNHDA and SQIVND (reference sequence). The CDR3 is made up of 12 amino acids. CDR3 DNA sequence: TGTGCCAGTAGGGAACAGAAATATGAGCAGTTCTTC. The encoded protein is CASREQKYEQFF. Using reference TRBV19 and TRBJ2-1 for the parts outside the CDR3, the full variable domain is DGGITQSPKYLFRKEGQNVTLSCEQNLNHDAMYWYRQDPGQGLRLIYYSQIVNDFQKGDIAEGYSVSREKKESFPLTVTSAQKNPTAFYLCASREQKYEQFFGPGTRLTVL.

The rearrangement joins TRBV4-3 to TRBJ2-7, with TRBD1 identical over 8 bases. This CDR3 is 16 amino acids long. Germline V lookup: CDR1 LGHNA, CDR2 YSLEER. Trimming cost V 3 bases and J 0 bases; bases outside gene matches: 7. The CDR3, as DNA: TGCGCCAGCAGCCAGGACAGGGCCGGGCGCTCCTACGAGCAGTACTTC. Translation: CASSQDRAGRSYEQYF.

The V gene is TRBV7-9, the J gene TRBJ2-1, with D tentatively TRBD2 (6 bases). Germline CDR1 is SEHNR and CDR2 is FQNEAQ (reference sequence). Trimming left V 5 bases short and J 6 bases short, with 20 bases between. CDR3 size: 16 residues. CDR3: CASSPIADPLLNEQFF. The CDR3 DNA reads as TGTGCCAGCAGCCCTATAGCGGATCCCCTTCTCAATGAGCAGTTCTTC.

This clone was counted once. This chain connects TRBV28 to TRBJ1-5, with 9 bases identical to TRBD1. The junction had 9 bases not matched to a gene; V was cut back by 6 bases and J by 9 bases. Germline V gene lookup returns CDR1 MDHEN and CDR2 SYDVKM. The CDR3 is 14 residues long. The CDR3 protein is CASSRQGVPRPQHF. CDR3 nucleotides: TGTGCCAGCAGCCGACAGGGGGTCCCGAGGCCCCAGCATTTT.

The chain recombines TRBV7-3 with TRBJ2-7, with 12 positions matching TRBD2. This CDR3 has 17 residues. The germline V gene has CDR1 SGHTA and CDR2 FQGTGA. V trimming: 0 bases; J trimming: 10 bases; junction bases outside the gene matches: 13. In DNA, the CDR3 is TGTGCCAGCAGCTTAACGGGGGTTGGACTAGCGGGAATTCCCCAGTACTTC. Its protein product is CASSLTGVGLAGIPQYF.

This rearrangement joins TRBV7-3 to TRBJ2-6; D might be TRBD1 (6 bases). V was cut by 2 bases and J by 2 bases, with 16 bases left in between. This CDR3 has 18 residues. Looked up from germline, CDR1 is SGHTA and CDR2 is FQGTGA. The CDR3 DNA is TGTGCCAGCAGCTTACAGCGCCCAGGGGCAGCTGGGGCCAACGTCCTGACTTTC. Translating it yields CASSLQRPGAAGANVLTF. Complete variable domain (other parts from reference TRBV7-3 and TRBJ2-6): GAGVSQTPSNKVTEKGKYVELRCDPISGHTALYWYRQSLGQGPEFLIYFQGTGAADDSGLPNDRFFAVRPEGSVSTLKIQRTERGDSAVYLCASSLQRPGAAGANVLTFGAGSRLTVL.

The chain combines TRBV28 with TRBJ1-5; 9 nucleotides agree with TRBD1. This CDR3 spans 16 amino acids. Looked up from germline, CDR1 is MDHEN and CDR2 is SYDVKM. Trimming removed 5 bases from V and 4 bases from J; junction bases left unmatched: 9. The CDR3 sequence is CASSAFDRGRNQPQHF. The CDR3 DNA is TGTGCCAGCAGTGCCTTCGACAGGGGGAGGAATCAGCCCCAGCATTTT.

This clone was picked up one time. A read error may produce the germline difference seen at one junction end. The V call is TRBV7-2, the J call TRBJ1-1, with 8 nucleotides matching TRBD1. CDR3 length: 16 residues. Germline loops: CDR1 SGHTA, CDR2 FQGNSA. DNA of the CDR3: TGTGCCAGCAGCCATAGGACAGGGCGCCTGAACACTGAAGATTTCTTT. Translated: CASSHRTGRLNTEDFF.

This chain links TRBV5-1 with TRBJ2-1; TRBD2 might be the D (5 bases). CDR1 is SGHRS and CDR2 is YFSETQ in the germline V gene. This CDR3 spans 15 amino acids. Trimming pared 0 bases from V and 2 bases from J, leaving 9 bases between. The CDR3 DNA follows: TGCGCCAGCAGCTTGGAGGGAGACCCCTACAATGAGCAGTTCTTC. Protein product: CASSLEGDPYNEQFF.

This clone was counted once. The genes are TRBV19 and TRBJ1-2; 7 bases map to TRBD1. The CDR3 has 12 amino acids. V lost 6 bases and J lost 8; bases outside the gene matches: 6. Germline CDR1 LNHDA, CDR2 SQIVND (reference sequence). CDR3 bases: TGTGCCAGTAGAGTGAAAGGGGGCGGCTACACCTTC. As protein: CASRVKGGGYTF.

The rearrangement joins TRBV5-4 to TRBJ2-3; 11 bases fit TRBD2. This CDR3 is 18 amino acids long. The V segment lost 0 bases and the J segment 9 bases; nucleotides outside the gene matches: 15. From germline, CDR1 is SGHNT and CDR2 YYREEE (reference sequence). The CDR3 DNA reads as TGTGCCAGCAGCTTGGGAGTTCTCGGGACTAGCGGCCCCCGAACGCAGTATTTT. It encodes CASSLGVLGTSGPRTQYF. Combining the CDR3 with reference TRBV5-4 and TRBJ2-3 gives the whole variable domain ETGVTQSPTHLIKTRGQQVTLRCSSQSGHNTVSWYQQALGQGPQFIFQYYREEENGRGNFPPRFSGLQFPNYSSELNVNALELDDSALYLCASSLGVLGTSGPRTQYFGPGTRLTVL.

The chain employs TRBV30 and TRBJ1-5, with D possibly matching TRBD1 (5 bases). With 1 base removed from V and 2 bases from J, the gap between germline ends came to 9 bases. This CDR3 contains 14 residues. The V gene's germline CDR1 is GTSNPN and CDR2 SVGIG (reference sequence). DNA of the CDR3: TGTGCCTGGAGTGGCAGGGCGGGCAATCAGCCCCAGCATTTT. It yields the protein CAWSGRAGNQPQHF.

The V gene is TRBV12-2, the J gene TRBJ2-5; no check of the table's D call, TRBD2, against the DNA was made. TRBV12-2 is reported as a pseudogene. This CDR3 spans 17 amino acids. The DNA of the CDR3 is TGTGCAAGTCGCTTAGCGATAAGATCGAGCGATCGGGAGACCCAGTACTTC. The encoded protein is CASRLAIRSSDRETQYF.

This rearrangement joins TRBV10-3 to TRBJ2-7; D perhaps matches TRBD1 (6 bases). The CDR3 loop spans 13 amino acids. Germline V gives CDR1 ENHRY, CDR2 SYGVKD. V lost 6 bases to trimming and J lost 6 bases, with 15 bases between them. The CDR3 is CAIRHREGGEQYF. In DNA, the CDR3 is TGTGCCATCAGACACAGGGAAGGGGGCGAGCAGTACTTC.

The chain couples TRBV5-4 to TRBJ1-6; D is undetermined. The CDR3 covers 17 residues. Trimming took off 0 bases at V and 0 bases at J, with 10 bases between the two ends. Per germline, CDR1 SGHNT and CDR2 YYREEE (reference sequence). The CDR3 DNA reads TGTGCCAGCAGCTTGGTAATGGGAGGCTCCTATAATTCACCCCTCCACTTT. Its translation: CASSLVMGGSYNSPLHF.

The chain employs TRBV30 and TRBJ1-1; a weak D match, TRBD1 (6 bases). CDR3 size: 12 residues. The germline gives CDR1 GTSNPN, CDR2 SVGIG (reference sequence). The CDR3 coding sequence is TGTGCTCGGGTGGGACAGAACACTGAAGCTTTCTTT. Its translation: CARVGQNTEAFF.

Regarding this clone: A read error may produce the germline difference seen at one junction end. The CDR3 here is CSSSLVEYGGYTF. In nucleotides, the CDR3 is TGTTCCAGCAGCTTAGTTGAGTACGGGGGCTACACCTTC. V is TRBV7-9 and J is TRBJ1-2; the D is unclear. Germline loops: CDR1 SEHNR, CDR2 FQNEAQ (reference sequence). The CDR3 runs 13 residues. The entire variable domain, with the rest obtained from reference TRBV7-9 and TRBJ1-2, is as follows: DTGVSQNPRHKITKRGQNVTFRCDPISEHNRLYWYRQTLGQGPEFLTYFQNEAQLEKSRLLSDRFSAERPKGSFSTLEIQRTEQGDSAMYLCSSSLVEYGGYTFGSGTRLTVV.

The V and J genes are TRBV7-3 and TRBJ2-1; tentatively, D is TRBD2 (6 bases). CDR3 size: 13 residues. Germline-derived CDR1 and CDR2 are SGHTA and FQGTGA. Trimming left V 3 bases short and J 9 bases short, with 12 bases between. In DNA, the CDR3 is TGTGCCAGCAGCTTTGGCGGGAAGGGTGAGCAGTTCTTC. Its translation: CASSFGGKGEQFF.

V is TRBV11-2 and J is TRBJ2-1; 14 bases fit TRBD2. This CDR3 contains 16 residues. From germline, CDR1 is SGHAT and CDR2 FQNNGV. V lost 4 bases and J lost 5; bases outside the gene matches: 4. The DNA of the CDR3 is TGTGCCAGCAGCTGGCGACTAGCGGGAGGGAACAATGAGCAGTTCTTC. This sequence encodes CASSWRLAGGNNEQFF.

This clone has more than one count but fewer than ten. The same CDR3 is also encoded by other DNA sequences in this sample. This chain connects TRBV28 to TRBJ2-1; D unclear. V was trimmed by 7 bases and J by 0 bases, leaving 7 bases between them. The germline V gene encodes CDR1 MDHEN and CDR2 SYDVKM. The CDR3 is made up of 13 amino acids. CDR3 bases: TGTGCCAGCACCCGTAGCTCCTACAATGAGCAGTTCTTC. Its translation: CASTRSSYNEQFF.

This chain connects TRBV10-3 to TRBJ1-1; TRBD1 might be the D (6 bases). Germline V gene data show CDR1 as ENHRY and CDR2 as SYGVKD. The V and J ends lost 6 bases and 1 base respectively, with 6 bases between them. CDR3 size: 12 residues. The CDR3 loop reads CAIRQGNTEAFF. The CDR3 region has the DNA TGTGCCATCAGACAGGGGAACACTGAAGCTTTCTTT.

This chain connects TRBV6-4 to TRBJ2-1; D may be TRBD2 (6 bases). This CDR3 has 14 amino acids. Germline loops: CDR1 MRHNA, CDR2 SNTAGT. V lost 7 bases, J lost 9 bases, and 19 bases lay in between. CDR3 nucleotides: TGTGCCAGCACGCAGGTCCCGGGAGAGGGTGAGCAGTTCTTC. Residues: CASTQVPGEGEQFF.

The chain is built from TRBV7-3 and TRBJ2-3, with 11 positions matching TRBD2. CDR3 length: 15 amino acids. The germline CDR1 and CDR2 sequences are SGHTA and FQGTGA. The V gene end was trimmed by 5 bases and the J gene end by 5 bases; junction bases not matched to a gene: 6. The CDR3 DNA follows: TGTGCCAGCAGCCGTAGCGGGGGGGCTTTAGATACGCAGTATTTT. As protein: CASSRSGGALDTQYF.

In its sample, this clone was seen a few times. This chain connects TRBV5-5 to TRBJ1-1, with TRBD1 matching 7 bases. The CDR3 contains 14 residues. Germline lookup yields CDR1 SGHKS and CDR2 YYEKEE (reference sequence). The V and J ends lost 0 bases and 4 bases, in that order; junction bases with no gene match: 3. In nucleotides, the CDR3 is TGTGCCAGCAGCTTGGGACAGGGTGGCACTGAAGCTTTCTTT. This gives the protein CASSLGQGGTEAFF.

The chain is built from TRBV7-2 and TRBJ2-2; D gene unclear. V gave up 2 bases and J gave up 3 bases, with 7 bases separating them. CDR3 size: 14 residues. Per germline, CDR1 SGHTA and CDR2 FQGNSA. Here the CDR3 reads CASSLITDTGELFF. Written as DNA, the CDR3 is TGTGCCAGCAGCTTAATCACAGACACCGGGGAGCTGTTTTTT.

V is TRBV6-5 and J is TRBJ2-2; D perhaps matches TRBD2 (6 bases). This CDR3 is built from 14 residues. V was cut by 10 bases and J by 1 base, with 13 bases left in between. Germline values: CDR1 MNHEY, CDR2 SVGAGI. The CDR3 nucleotides read TGTGCCACCCGACGGGGAGGGAACACCGGGGAGCTGTTTTTT. This codes for CATRRGGNTGELFF.